A single sample gave rise to the 21 T cell receptor beta chains below, sequenced in a study of blood T cell repertoires in COVID-19. Some clones are missing from TCRdb's copy, which holds only in-frame ones; the method was immunoSEQ multiplex PCR. Of some 120,000 clones in the sample, over 70% were seen once. Input material: peripheral blood. The source is a man of 80 years or more with active or convalescent COVID-19.

The chain uses TRBV7-3 and TRBJ1-2; 8 bases are shared with TRBD1. The trim removed 0 bases at V and 6 bases at J, leaving 12 bases unmatched. Germline CDR1 is SGHTA and CDR2 is FQGTGA. The CDR3 is made up of 17 amino acids. The CDR3, as DNA: TGTGCCAGCAGCTTAACCGGGACAGGCAAGTTGCGCCATGGCTACACCTTC. It codes for CASSLTGTGKLRHGYTF.

This chain connects TRBV5-1 to TRBJ2-3, with D possibly matching TRBD2 (6 bases). Germline CDR1 and CDR2: SGHRS and YFSETQ. The CDR3 contains 16 residues. V lost 0 bases and J lost 1, with 12 bases in between. The CDR3 protein is CASSLAVGTRTDTQYF. The CDR3 nucleotides are TGCGCCAGCAGCTTGGCCGTCGGGACTCGCACAGATACGCAGTATTTT.

The chain links TRBV6-2 or TRBV6-3 to TRBJ1-5; D is uncertain. The CDR3 contains 15 residues. Germline values: CDR1 MNHEY, CDR2 SVGEGT. V lost 6 bases and J 2 bases, leaving 14 bases between the germline ends. CDR3 sequence: CASSPRGQGNQPQHF. CDR3 DNA: TGTGCCAGCAGCCCAAGAGGGCAGGGCAATCAGCCCCAGCATTTT.

This sequence joins TRBV7-3 and TRBJ1-3, with 8 bases fitting TRBD1. V shed 2 bases, J shed 1 base, and the junction held 13 bases outside the gene matches. CDR3 length: 19 amino acids. Germline CDR1 and CDR2: SGHTA and FQGTGA. CDR3 loop: CASSLFPSRTGLSGNTIYF. CDR3 nucleotide sequence: TGTGCCAGCAGCTTATTTCCTTCCCGGACAGGGTTATCTGGAAACACCATATATTTT.

This clone was counted at least ten times. The chain employs TRBV27 and TRBJ1-2; no clear D gene. The V gene lost 5 bases and the J gene lost 4 bases, with 17 bases spanning the gap. Germline-derived CDR1 and CDR2 are MNHEY and SMNVEV (reference sequence). This CDR3 contains 15 residues. In DNA form, the CDR3 reads TGTGCCAGCAGTCCCCATGGGGAGGTGGGCTATGGCTACACCTTC. Translating it yields CASSPHGEVGYGYTF.

The rearrangement links TRBV7-6 to TRBJ2-2, with TRBD2 matching 8 bases. Germline V gives CDR1 SGHVS, CDR2 FNYEAQ. The ends lost 5 bases at V and 5 bases at J; junction bases unmatched: 10. CDR3 size: 16 residues. The chain's CDR3 is CASSAPGTRPTGELFF. CDR3 DNA: TGTGCCAGCAGCGCCCCCGGGACTAGACCAACCGGGGAGCTGTTTTTT.

This chain joins TRBV7-9 and TRBJ1-5; no clear D. V shed 1 base and J shed 2 bases, with 3 bases lying between them. The CDR3 contains 13 residues. CDR1 is SEHNR and CDR2 is FQNEAQ in the germline V gene (reference sequence). CDR3 nucleotide sequence: TGTGCCAGCAGCTTAGAGCGCAATCAGCCCCAGCATTTT. This translates into CASSLERNQPQHF. Supplemented by reference TRBV7-9 and TRBJ1-5, the full variable domain reads DTGVSQNPRHKITKRGQNVTFRCDPISEHNRLYWYRQTLGQGPEFLTYFQNEAQLEKSRLLSDRFSAERPKGSFSTLEIQRTEQGDSAMYLCASSLERNQPQHFGDGTRLSIL.

The genes are TRBV4-2 and TRBJ1-2; TRBD1 might be the D (6 bases). V lost 1 base to trimming and J lost 3 bases, with 6 bases between them. This CDR3 spans 13 amino acids. Per germline, CDR1 LGHNA and CDR2 YNFKEQ. In DNA, the CDR3 is TGTGCCAGCAGCCAAGGACAGGACTATGGCTACACCTTC. It is translated as CASSQGQDYGYTF.

In DNA, the CDR3 is TGTGCCAGCAGCTTGGGCGGGGGGCAAGAGACCCAGTACTTC. Amino acids: CASSLGGGQETQYF. This chain connects TRBV7-3 to TRBJ2-5, with TRBD2 identical over 8 bases. The CDR3 sequence is 14 residues long. Per the germline V gene, CDR1 is SGHTA and CDR2 is FQGTGA. The V segment lost 3 bases and the J segment 2 bases; nucleotides outside the gene matches: 2.

V gene TRBV5-1 combines with J gene TRBJ1-5; 7 bases line up with TRBD1. V gave up 4 bases and J gave up 4 bases; unmatched junction bases: 8. The CDR3 loop spans 15 amino acids. Germline CDR1 is SGHRS and CDR2 is YFSETQ. This chain's CDR3 is CASSPRTGPNQPQHF. The CDR3 DNA follows: TGCGCCAGCAGCCCCCGGACAGGCCCAAATCAGCCCCAGCATTTT. The full variable domain, with the rest looked up from reference TRBV5-1 and TRBJ1-5, is KAGVTQTPRYLIKTRGQQVTLSCSPISGHRSVSWYQQTPGQGLQFLFEYFSETQRNKGNFPGRFSGRQFSNSRSEMNVSTLELGDSALYLCASSPRTGPNQPQHFGDGTRLSIL.

The chain has TRBV3-1 (or the pseudogene TRBV3-2) and TRBJ1-6; D gene unclear. The CDR3 contains 17 residues. Germline CDR1 is LGHDT and CDR2 is YNNKEL (reference sequence). Trimming left V 3 bases short and J 1 base short, with 13 bases between. The CDR3 region is CASSQVRRVSYNSPLHF. CDR3 in DNA: TGTGCCAGCAGCCAGGTCCGGAGGGTTTCCTATAATTCACCCCTCCACTTT.

This chain connects TRBV11-1 to TRBJ2-5; D possibly corresponds to TRBD2 (5 bases). V lost 4 bases to trimming and J lost 2 bases, with 14 bases between them. This CDR3 region has 15 residues. CDR1 is SGHAT, CDR2 FQDESV, per germline (reference sequence). The CDR3 DNA reads TGTGCCAGCAGCTCCGGCCGAGGGTCTCAAGAGACCCAGTACTTC. Residues: CASSSGRGSQETQYF.

The chain joins TRBV7-9 to TRBJ2-2; TRBD1 matches at 8 bases. From germline, CDR1 is SEHNR and CDR2 FQNEAQ (reference sequence). V was pared by 5 bases and J by 3 bases, with 8 bases of the junction left unmatched. The CDR3 runs 16 residues. Here the CDR3 DNA reads TGTGCCAGCAGCCGGAGACAGGGGTTATACACCGGGGAGCTGTTTTTT. Translated: CASSRRQGLYTGELFF.

The chain couples TRBV10-3 to TRBJ2-3, with 7 bases lining up with TRBD1. CDR3 length: 15 residues. The germline V gene encodes CDR1 ENHRY and CDR2 SYGVKD. Losses at the gene ends were 2 bases for V and 3 bases for J; bases not matched to a gene: 5. The DNA for the CDR3 is TGTGCCATCAGTGAGGAGGGGGCAAGGACAGATACGCAGTATTTT. It encodes CAISEEGARTDTQYF.

This clone has just one count. The gene calls are TRBV2 and TRBJ2-5; a possible D gene is TRBD1 (5 bases). V was cut by 6 bases and J by 0 bases, with 11 bases left in between. The germline V gene has CDR1 SNHLY and CDR2 FYNNEI. The CDR3 loop spans 14 amino acids. CDR3 DNA: TGTGCCAGCAGATCAAGGGGATACCAAGAGACCCAGTACTTC. This translates into CASRSRGYQETQYF.

This sequence joins TRBV14 and TRBJ2-1; a weak D match, TRBD1 (6 bases). The CDR3 runs to 13 residues. Germline V gives CDR1 SGHDN, CDR2 FVKESK. V shed 2 bases and J shed 8 bases, with 10 bases lying between them. Written as DNA, the CDR3 is TGTGCCAGCAGCCAAACGGACAGAGATGAGCAGTTCTTC. Protein product: CASSQTDRDEQFF.

The chain is built from TRBV28 and TRBJ1-2; tentatively, D is TRBD1 (6 bases). The CDR3 sequence is 17 residues long. CDR1 and CDR2 from the germline V gene are MDHEN and SYDVKM. Trimming removed 9 bases from V and 4 bases from J, with 27 bases in between. The CDR3 DNA reads TGTGCCAGTCTCCCCTCCACAGGGTTGGAATATCGCTATGGCTACACCTTC. This sequence encodes CASLPSTGLEYRYGYTF.

In this sample, this clone turned up once. The chain combines TRBV28 with TRBJ1-2; weak D call: TRBD1 (6 bases). Germline V gene data show CDR1 as MDHEN and CDR2 as SYDVKM. CDR3 size: 15 residues. Trimming cost V 6 bases and J 5 bases, with 19 bases left between them. The chain's CDR3 is CASSQGWGRGYGYTF. CDR3 coding DNA: TGTGCCAGCAGCCAGGGGTGGGGAAGGGGGTATGGCTACACCTTC.

The chain has TRBV2 and TRBJ1-1; the match to TRBD1 covers 8 bases. The germline V gene has CDR1 SNHLY and CDR2 FYNNEI. The CDR3 covers 14 residues. V trimming: 6 bases; J trimming: 4 bases; junction bases outside the gene matches: 7. The CDR3 sequence is CASRPEGQGTEAFF. In DNA, the CDR3 is TGTGCCAGCAGGCCTGAAGGACAGGGCACTGAAGCTTTCTTT. The variable domain in full, with the rest retrieved from reference TRBV2 and TRBJ1-1, is EPEVTQTPSHQVTQMGQEVILRCVPISNHLYFYWYRQILGQKVEFLVSFYNNEISEKSEIFDDQFSVERPDGSNFTLKIRSTKLEDSAMYFCASRPEGQGTEAFFGQGTRLTVV.

The rearrangement uses TRBV19 and TRBJ1-5; the match to TRBD1 covers 9 bases. The ends lost 6 bases at V and 7 bases at J; junction bases unmatched: 10. Germline lookup yields CDR1 LNHDA and CDR2 SQIVND (reference sequence). This CDR3 is built from 15 residues. This CDR3 is CASSTSTGGRQPQHF. CDR3 nucleotide sequence: TGTGCCAGTAGCACGTCAACAGGGGGCAGGCAGCCCCAGCATTTT.

This chain links TRBV6-6 with TRBJ2-5; 10 bases are a match to TRBD2. The length of the CDR3 is 16 residues. The V segment lost 1 base and the J segment 5 bases; nucleotides outside the gene matches: 7. Per the germline V gene, CDR1 is MNHNY and CDR2 is SVGAGI (reference sequence). This chain's CDR3 is CASSYYPPTSGETQYF. CDR3 sequence (DNA): TGTGCCAGCAGTTACTACCCCCCGACTAGCGGGGAGACCCAGTACTTC.